The 28 T cell receptor beta chains below were found in one sample sequenced in a study of blood T cell repertoires in COVID-19. The repertoire was sequenced with immunoSEQ multiplex PCR; TCRdb's copy has only in-frame clones and lacks some. This table holds roughly 250,000 clones, more than 75% found once. Sequences were obtained from PBMCs or T cells enriched from blood (not recorded which). These receptors were obtained from a woman aged 40 to 50 with acute COVID-19.

The chain combines TRBV19 with TRBJ1-1; D perhaps matches TRBD1 (6 bases). The V gene's germline CDR1 is LNHDA and CDR2 SQIVND (reference sequence). The CDR3 consists of 13 residues. V gave up 4 bases and J gave up 4 bases, with 10 bases separating them. CDR3 bases: TGTGCCAGTAGTAGGGGGCGGAGCACTGAAGCTTTCTTT. Amino acid sequence: CASSRGRSTEAFF.

The chain carries TRBV5-1 and TRBJ2-3; 11 bases agree with TRBD1. J was trimmed by 3 bases and V by 5 bases; bases with no gene match: 11. The germline V gene has CDR1 SGHRS and CDR2 YFSETQ. The CDR3 loop spans 17 amino acids. CDR3 region: CASSSNGQGAKTDTQYF. The CDR3 nucleotides are TGCGCCAGCAGTTCCAACGGACAGGGGGCGAAAACAGATACGCAGTATTTT.

This rearrangement joins TRBV7-8 to TRBJ1-1; D unresolved. The germline V gene has CDR1 SGHVS and CDR2 FQNEAQ. The CDR3 runs to 16 residues. V shed 2 bases and J shed 0 bases, with 13 bases lying between them. The CDR3: CASSLLGGRMNTEAFF. CDR3 sequence (DNA): TGTGCCAGCAGCTTATTAGGAGGAAGAATGAACACTGAAGCTTTCTTT.

The V gene is TRBV2, the J gene TRBJ2-1; TRBD2 matches at 11 bases. There are 14 residues in the CDR3. V lost 7 bases, J lost 5 bases, and 4 bases stayed unmatched. Germline lookup yields CDR1 SNHLY and CDR2 FYNNEI. DNA for the CDR3: TGTGCCAGCACCCTAGCGGGAGGCCACAATGAGCAGTTCTTC. Encoded protein: CASTLAGGHNEQFF.

The chain links TRBV3-1 (or the pseudogene TRBV3-2) to TRBJ1-4; 9 bases map to TRBD1. CDR1 and CDR2 from the germline V gene are LGHDT and YNNKEL (reference sequence). This CDR3 comprises 15 residues. V shed 1 base and J 7 bases; nucleotides not matched to a gene: 4. CDR3 sequence: CASSQGDRVGEKLFF. In DNA form, the CDR3 reads TGTGCCAGCAGCCAAGGGGACAGGGTCGGTGAAAAACTGTTTTTT.

This chain joins TRBV19 and TRBJ2-1, with 7 bases identical to TRBD2. CDR1 is LNHDA and CDR2 is SQIVND in the germline V gene (reference sequence). The CDR3 is made up of 13 amino acids. V lost 7 bases and J lost 8; bases outside the gene matches: 8. In nucleotides, the CDR3 is TGTGCCAGTATTTGGACTAGTCTCGATGAGCAGTTCTTC. It encodes CASIWTSLDEQFF.

The chain has TRBV4-2 and TRBJ2-7; the match to TRBD2 covers 9 bases. This CDR3 contains 14 residues. Germline V CDR1 and CDR2: LGHNA, YNFKEQ. J gave up 3 bases and V 4 bases, and 4 bases lay outside the gene matches. The CDR3 loop is CASSPGLALYEQYF. In DNA form, the CDR3 reads TGTGCCAGCAGCCCGGGACTAGCCCTCTACGAGCAGTACTTC.

In its sample, this clone was seen once. The genes are TRBV29-1 and TRBJ2-7, with TRBD2 matching 14 bases. Germline V gene sequence: CDR1 SQVTM, CDR2 ANQGSEA. The CDR3 consists of 13 residues. In DNA form, the CDR3 reads TGCAGTGGGACTAGCGGGAGTTCCCACGAGCAGTACTTC. Its translation is CSGTSGSSHEQYF.

This chain joins TRBV5-6 and TRBJ2-7, with 11 bases that match TRBD2. CDR1 and CDR2 (germline): SGHDT, YYEEEE. The ends lost 2 bases at V and 6 bases at J; junction bases unmatched: 10. This CDR3 has 16 residues. This CDR3 is CASSFYMTSGTREQYF. The CDR3 DNA follows: TGTGCCAGCAGCTTTTATATGACTAGCGGGACCCGCGAGCAGTACTTC.

The chain links TRBV10-3 to TRBJ1-1; weak D call: TRBD1 (5 bases). This CDR3 is built from 13 residues. Germline V gene data show CDR1 as ENHRY and CDR2 as SYGVKD. Trimming stripped 6 bases from V and 4 bases from J, with 12 bases between. Here the CDR3 DNA reads TGTGCCATCAGAAGGGGTGTTGGCACTGAAGCTTTCTTT. It codes for CAIRRGVGTEAFF.

V and J are TRBV3-1 (or the pseudogene TRBV3-2) and TRBJ2-7; 9 bases match TRBD2. Germline lookup yields CDR1 LGHDT and CDR2 YNNKEL (reference sequence). The CDR3 length is 16 residues. V lost 2 bases, J lost 2 bases, and 7 bases stayed unmatched. The CDR3 DNA sequence: TGTGCCAGCAGCCAAATAAGCGGGAGGCCACCCTACGAGCAGTACTTC. Its protein is CASSQISGRPPYEQYF.

This clone occurred once. CDR3 sequence: CASSEVPFRQSSLAQPQHF. CDR3 bases: TGTGCCAGCAGTGAAGTCCCGTTCAGACAGTCCTCCTTGGCTCAGCCCCAGCATTTT. The V and J genes are TRBV6-1 and TRBJ1-5, with D possibly matching TRBD1 (5 bases). V was pared by 1 base and J by 6 bases, with 25 bases between. CDR1 MNHNS and CDR2 SASEGT come from the germline V gene. The CDR3 has 19 residues.

The chain is built from TRBV7-2 and TRBJ2-1, with 10 bases that match TRBD2. Trimming cost V 4 bases and J 5 bases; bases outside gene matches: 5. Germline V gene lookup returns CDR1 SGHTA and CDR2 FQGNSA. This CDR3 region has 15 residues. CDR3 nucleotides: TGTGCCAGCAGCTATTCTAGCGGGAGCGACAATGAGCAGTTCTTC. This sequence encodes CASSYSSGSDNEQFF.

The CDR3 loop is CASEDRNYGYTF. CDR3 nucleotide sequence: TGTGCCAGTGAAGACAGGAACTATGGCTACACCTTC. The rearrangement joins TRBV19 to TRBJ1-2; D is possibly TRBD1 (6 bases). The germline gives CDR1 LNHDA, CDR2 SQIVND (reference sequence). Trimming pared 8 bases from V and 2 bases from J, leaving 9 bases between. The CDR3 covers 12 residues.

The chain links TRBV2 to TRBJ2-7; TRBD2 matches at 14 bases. The CDR3 sequence is 20 residues long. Germline-derived CDR1 and CDR2 are SNHLY and FYNNEI. The junction had 17 bases not matched to a gene; V was cut back by 4 bases and J by 3 bases. CDR3 residues: CASSVGWTSGRLKEVYEQYF. The CDR3 DNA reads TGTGCCAGCAGTGTGGGTTGGACTAGCGGGAGGCTCAAGGAGGTCTACGAGCAGTACTTC.

The chain combines TRBV19 with TRBJ1-2, with D tentatively TRBD1 (6 bases). The V end lost 5 bases, the J end lost 2 bases, and 9 bases lay between the germline ends. The length of the CDR3 is 13 residues. Germline CDR1 LNHDA, CDR2 SQIVND (reference sequence). Written as DNA, the CDR3 is TGTGCCAGTAGTCGGGACACGAACTATGGCTACACCTTC. It translates to CASSRDTNYGYTF.

The V gene is TRBV21-1, the J gene TRBJ1-5; TRBD1 is taken as the D call from the table, unchecked against the DNA. TRBV21-1 is a pseudogene. CDR3 size: 16 residues. CDR3 residues: CASSTLWTGKSQPQHF. In nucleotides, the CDR3 is TGTGCCAGCAGCACCCTCTGGACAGGGAAAAGTCAGCCCCAGCATTTT.

The gene calls are TRBV5-5 and TRBJ2-3, with 11 bases aligning to TRBD2. This CDR3 is 14 amino acids long. Germline V gene data show CDR1 as SGHKS and CDR2 as YYEKEE (reference sequence). With 4 bases clipped from V and 5 bases from J, the junction kept 3 bases outside the gene matches. The CDR3 region is CASSISGREDTQYF. The CDR3, as DNA: TGTGCCAGCAGCATTAGCGGGAGGGAAGATACGCAGTATTTT.

The rearrangement uses TRBV19 and TRBJ2-2; 13 positions match TRBD2. After removal of 4 bases from V and 4 bases from J, the junction contained 12 bases not matched to a gene. The CDR3 consists of 19 residues. Per the germline V gene, CDR1 is LNHDA and CDR2 is SQIVND (reference sequence). CDR3 DNA sequence: TGTGCCAGTAGTACCCGACTAGCGGGAGGACGTCTTGGCACCGGGGAGCTGTTTTTT. Translation gives CASSTRLAGGRLGTGELFF.

Here the CDR3 DNA reads TGTGCCACCCGACAGGGTTACGAGCAGTACTTC. Translating it yields CATRQGYEQYF. The chain links TRBV19 to TRBJ2-7; TRBD1 agrees at 7 bases. V lost 10 bases to trimming and J lost 4 bases; unmatched junction nucleotides: 4. Per germline, CDR1 LNHDA and CDR2 SQIVND (reference sequence). The CDR3 loop spans 11 amino acids.

This rearrangement joins TRBV5-8 to TRBJ2-7; D gene unclear. V dropped 6 bases and J dropped 6 bases, with 10 bases sitting between them. The CDR3 has 11 residues. Per the germline V gene, CDR1 is SGHTS and CDR2 is YDEGEE. CDR3 DNA: TGTGCCAGCATCATGACTGTCGAGCAGTACTTC. Translated: CASIMTVEQYF.

This chain connects TRBV6-2 or TRBV6-3 to TRBJ2-1; 7 positions match TRBD2. V dropped 5 bases and J dropped 4; count of bases not matched to a gene: 8. In germline, CDR1 is MNHEY, CDR2 SVGEGT. The CDR3 loop spans 15 amino acids. CDR3 sequence (DNA): TGTGCCAGCAGTACGACTAGCCGAACTTACAATGAGCAGTTCTTC. Translated, it gives CASSTTSRTYNEQFF.

V and J are TRBV21-1 and TRBJ2-3; the table's D call TRBD1 went unverified against the DNA. TRBV21-1 is deemed a pseudogene. This CDR3 spans 14 amino acids. The CDR3 DNA reads as TGTGCCAGCAGTATACGGCAGGGGACAGATACGCAGTATTTT. Translated, it gives CASSIRQGTDTQYF.

This chain uses TRBV7-9 with TRBJ2-7, with 13 bases lining up with TRBD2. The CDR3 contains 14 residues. Trimming cost V 5 bases and J 6 bases; bases outside gene matches: 4. Germline lookup yields CDR1 SEHNR and CDR2 FQNEAQ (reference sequence). CDR3 nucleotide sequence: TGTGCCAGCAGCGGACTAGCGGGAGTATCCGAGCAGTACTTC. Its translation is CASSGLAGVSEQYF.

This clone was seen only a few times. This chain uses TRBV2 with TRBJ2-4, with 13 bases identical to TRBD2. CDR1 SNHLY and CDR2 FYNNEI come from the germline V gene. V lost 6 bases, J lost 0 bases, and 17 bases stayed unmatched. This CDR3 spans 21 amino acids. The CDR3 DNA follows: TGTGCCAGCAGACCACAGGGTAGGGGACTAGCGGGAACTTTAGCCAAAAACATTCAGTACTTC. Its translation: CASRPQGRGLAGTLAKNIQYF.

The CDR3, as DNA: TGTGCCAGTAGTCCACGGGACAGGGGCACTGAAGCTTTCTTT. Protein: CASSPRDRGTEAFF. The chain recombines TRBV19 with TRBJ1-1; 10 positions agree with TRBD1. CDR1 is LNHDA, CDR2 SQIVND, per germline (reference sequence). V trimming: 5 bases; J trimming: 4 bases; junction bases outside the gene matches: 4. The CDR3 consists of 14 residues.

The chain uses TRBV9 and TRBJ2-7, with D tentatively TRBD2 (5 bases). Trimming took off 0 bases at V and 1 base at J, with 11 bases between the two ends. The CDR3 has 15 amino acids. Germline CDR1 reads SGDLS; CDR2 reads YYNGEE. The CDR3 DNA sequence: TGTGCCAGCAGCGTAGGTCTAGAGGGATCCTACGAGCAGTACTTC. Its translation: CASSVGLEGSYEQYF.

This chain joins TRBV21-1 and TRBJ2-5; the tabulated D call, TRBD1, remains unverified against the DNA. TRBV21-1 is a listed pseudogene. The CDR3 runs to 17 residues. The CDR3 protein is CASSKPNGDTPRETQYF. In DNA form, the CDR3 reads TGTGCCAGCAGCAAACCCAATGGGGACACCCCCCGGGAGACCCAGTACTTC.